This T cell receptor beta chain was identified in a study of blood T cell repertoires in COVID-19. Study-wide background: Both acute and convalescent COVID-19 samples were obtained from the United States, Italy and Spain.

This CDR3 is built from 16 residues. The germline V gene encodes CDR1 SGHNT and CDR2 YYREEE (reference sequence). Trimming removed 2 bases from V and 3 bases from J; junction bases left unmatched: 6. TCRdb's table, derived via immunoSEQ multiplex PCR, lists solely in-frame clones and lacks some. The table shows some 180,000 clones, with nearly 90% occurring only once. The chain couples TRBV5-4 to TRBJ2-2; TRBD1 matches at 8 bases. This clonotype was obtained from a man in his forties or fifties with acute or convalescent COVID-19. The sequencing input was peripheral blood. CDR3 bases: TGTGCCAGCAGCTTTCCGGGACAGGAAGACACCGGGGAGCTGTTTTTT. Translation: CASSFPGQEDTGELFF.